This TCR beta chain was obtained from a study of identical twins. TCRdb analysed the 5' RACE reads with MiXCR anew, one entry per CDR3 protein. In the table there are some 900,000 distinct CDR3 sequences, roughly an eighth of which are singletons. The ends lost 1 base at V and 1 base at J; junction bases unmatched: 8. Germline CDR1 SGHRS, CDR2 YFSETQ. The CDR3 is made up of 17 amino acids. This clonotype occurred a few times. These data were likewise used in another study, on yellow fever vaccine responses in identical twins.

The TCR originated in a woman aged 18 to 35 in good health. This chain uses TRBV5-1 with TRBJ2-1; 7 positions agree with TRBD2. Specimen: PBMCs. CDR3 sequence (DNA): TGCGCCAGCAGCTTGAGAACGACTAGCAGATCCTACAATGAGCAGTTCTTC. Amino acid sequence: CASSLRTTSRSYNEQFF.